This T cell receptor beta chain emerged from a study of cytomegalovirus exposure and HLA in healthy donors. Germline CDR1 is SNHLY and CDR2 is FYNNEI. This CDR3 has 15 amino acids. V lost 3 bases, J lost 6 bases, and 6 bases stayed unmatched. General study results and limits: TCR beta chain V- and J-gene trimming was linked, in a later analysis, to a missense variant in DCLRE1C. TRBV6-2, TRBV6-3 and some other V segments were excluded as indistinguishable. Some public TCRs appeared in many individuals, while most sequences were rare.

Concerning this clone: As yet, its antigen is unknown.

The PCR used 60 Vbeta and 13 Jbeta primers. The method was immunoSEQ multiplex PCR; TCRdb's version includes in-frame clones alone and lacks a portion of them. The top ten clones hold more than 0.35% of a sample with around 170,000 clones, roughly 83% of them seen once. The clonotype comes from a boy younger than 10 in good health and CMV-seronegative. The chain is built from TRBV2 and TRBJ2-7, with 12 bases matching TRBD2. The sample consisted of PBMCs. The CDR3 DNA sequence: TGTGCCAGCAGTGAGCTAGCGGGAGGGCCTGGCGAGCAGTACTTC. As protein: CASSELAGGPGEQYF. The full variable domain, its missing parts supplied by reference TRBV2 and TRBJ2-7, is EPEVTQTPSHQVTQMGQEVILRCVPISNHLYFYWYRQILGQKVEFLVSFYNNEISEKSEIFDDQFSVERPDGSNFTLKIRSTKLEDSAMYFCASSELAGGPGEQYFGPGTRLTVT.